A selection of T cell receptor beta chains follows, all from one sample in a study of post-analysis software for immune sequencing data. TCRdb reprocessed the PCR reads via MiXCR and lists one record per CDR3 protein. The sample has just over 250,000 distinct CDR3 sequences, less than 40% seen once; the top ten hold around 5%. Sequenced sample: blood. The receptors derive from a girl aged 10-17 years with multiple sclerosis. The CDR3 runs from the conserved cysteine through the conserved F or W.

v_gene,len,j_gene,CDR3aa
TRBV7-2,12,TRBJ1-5,CASSLAGQPQHF
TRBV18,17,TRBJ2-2,CASSPPRTGGKIGELFF
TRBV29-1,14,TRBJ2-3,CSVEGGTGADTQYF
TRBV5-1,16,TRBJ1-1,CASSLSVTGKNTEAFF
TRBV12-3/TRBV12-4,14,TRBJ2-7,CASSPGTGGHEQYF
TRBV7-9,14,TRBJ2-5,CASSPRTGQETQYF
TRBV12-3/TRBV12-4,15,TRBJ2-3,CASGHGTGGSDTQYF
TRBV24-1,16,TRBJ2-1,CATSDPSGRSYNEQFF
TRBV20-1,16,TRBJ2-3,CSARERRDKRTDTQYF
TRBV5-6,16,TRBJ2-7,CASSLGDRFSGYEQYF
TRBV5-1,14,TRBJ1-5,CASSERTGNQPQHF
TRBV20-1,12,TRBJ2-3,CSAAREGDTQYF
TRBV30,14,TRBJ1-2,CASFPGQGQGGYTF
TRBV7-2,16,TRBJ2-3,CASSLETLADTDTQYF
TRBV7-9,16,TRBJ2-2,CASSLGSRSNTGELFF
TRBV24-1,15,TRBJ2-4,CATSEGGTEKNIQYF
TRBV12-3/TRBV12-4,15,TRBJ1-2,CASSTRTGGRYGYTF
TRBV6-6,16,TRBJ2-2,CASSRTSGSNTGKLFF
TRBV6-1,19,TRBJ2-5,CASSQRPGLAGAYQETQYF
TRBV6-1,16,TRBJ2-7,CASSDLGGTSSYEQYF
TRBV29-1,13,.,CSAGDRAIGEQYF
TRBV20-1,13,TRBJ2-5,CSAPTGLQETQYF
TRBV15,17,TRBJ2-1,CATSREKGGGRYNEQFF
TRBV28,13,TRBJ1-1,CASSLLGQGEAFF
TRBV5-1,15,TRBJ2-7,CADSLDLAAGYEQYF
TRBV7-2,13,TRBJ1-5,CASSLMGNQPQHF
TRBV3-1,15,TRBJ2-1,CASSPLAGGDNEQFF
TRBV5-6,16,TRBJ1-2,CASSNNGRREGYGYTF
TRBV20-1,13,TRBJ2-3,CSALLGPGDTQYF
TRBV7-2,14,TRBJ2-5,CASSPEGAGETQYF
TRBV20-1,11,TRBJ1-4,CSAPIREKLFF
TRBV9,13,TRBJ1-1,CASSVAGATEAFF
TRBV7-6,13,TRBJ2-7,CASSLAVSYEQYF
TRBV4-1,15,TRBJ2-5,CASSQETGGPETQYF
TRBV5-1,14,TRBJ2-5,CDSSSASGIKTQYF
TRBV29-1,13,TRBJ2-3,CSLEGPNTDTQYF
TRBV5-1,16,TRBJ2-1,CASSLAGTSSYNEQFF
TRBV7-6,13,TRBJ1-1,CASSLKTGTEAFF
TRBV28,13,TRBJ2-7,CASSKGATYEQYF
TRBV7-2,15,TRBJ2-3,CASSLGGVFTDTQYF
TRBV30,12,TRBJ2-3,CAWSVLEGAQYF
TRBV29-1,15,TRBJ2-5,CSVDRVGPPGETQYF
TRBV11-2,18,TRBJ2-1,CASSLQGTGIGRYSEQFF
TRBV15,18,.,CATSKDRYQVANKETQYF
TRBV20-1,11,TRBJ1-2,CSALGGYGHTF
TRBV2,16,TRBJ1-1,CASSPHLAGTNPEAFF
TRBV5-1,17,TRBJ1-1,CASSLPGQGKGNTEAFF
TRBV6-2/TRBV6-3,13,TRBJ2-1,CASSWVAVDEQFF